These T cell receptor beta chains were read from a single sample in a study of T-cell memory formation after mild COVID-19. TCRdb recomputed calls from the 5' RACE reads with MiXCR, one row per CDR3 protein. The sample lists hundreds of thousands of distinct CDR3 sequences, around a quarter occurring once. Specimen: PBMCs or a T cell subset sorted from them (not recorded which). All receptors come from an adult woman who had mild COVID-19 (a few samples of this study predate the infection). Cell type and time point are not known. CDR3s include the opening cysteine and the closing phenylalanine or tryptophan. The order of the fields is V gene, J gene, clone size, D gene, CDR3 DNA, CDR3 protein. The D gene is left open where the match is weak. Clone size is not always given. Where it is, it says once, few, many or a class for expanded clones.

>TRBV20-1|TRBJ2-6|.|.
TGCAGTGCTAGAGTCCGAATGAGGGTATCTGGGGCCAACGTCCTGACTTTC
CSARVRMRVSGANVLTF
>TRBV4-1|TRBJ2-3|.|TRBD2
TGCGCCAGCAGCCAGGGTAGCGGGGGCGGGGTCGATACGCAGTATTTT
CASSQGSGGGVDTQYF
>TRBV7-3|TRBJ2-7|.|TRBD2
TGTGCCAGCAGCATAACCGGGACTAGCCCCGAGCAGTACTTC
CASSITGTSPEQYF
>TRBV7-3|TRBJ2-7|few|TRBD1
TGTGCCAGCAGCTTAGGGACAGGGGAAGCCTACGAGCAGTACTTC
CASSLGTGEAYEQYF
>TRBV7-8|TRBJ1-1|.|.
TGTGCCAGCAGCTTAGAGTATCAACACCGCGCTTTCTTT
CASSLEYQHRAFF
>TRBV5-1|TRBJ2-1|few|TRBD1
TGCGCCAGCAGCGAACCGGGACAGGCGTTTGGGAATGAGCAGTTCTTC
CASSEPGQAFGNEQFF
>TRBV12-5|TRBJ2-5|.|TRBD1
TGTGCTAGTGGTTATGGACAGGGCCAAGAGACCCAGTACTTC
CASGYGQGQETQYF
>TRBV12-3/TRBV12-4|TRBJ2-3|.|TRBD2
TGTGCCAGCACCAAGGTCGGACTAGGGGTTGGAGATACGCAGTATTTT
CASTKVGLGVGDTQYF
>TRBV5-1|TRBJ2-7|few|.
TGCGCCAGCAGCTTGGTGGCAACCTACGAGCAGTACTTC
CASSLVATYEQYF
>TRBV7-9|TRBJ2-3|few|.
TGTGCCAGCAGCTTAGGGGCTTCCAGCACAGATACGCAGTATTTT
CASSLGASSTDTQYF
>TRBV27|TRBJ1-4|few|.
TGTGCCAGCAGCCCTTCCCGGTCTAATGAAAAACTGTTTTTT
CASSPSRSNEKLFF
>TRBV25-1|TRBJ2-7|.|.
TGTGCCAGCAGTGAACATCTTGGACAAACGACAAACTACGAGCAGTACTTC
CASSEHLGQTTNYEQYF
>TRBV10-3|TRBJ1-5|.|.
TGTGCCATCAGTGAAGTCAGCAATCAGCCCCAGCATTTT
CAISEVSNQPQHF
>TRBV7-3|TRBJ2-3|.|.
TGTGCCAGCAGCTTAACGCTCTCCTCGGATACGCAGTATTTT
CASSLTLSSDTQYF
>TRBV6-2/TRBV6-3|TRBJ2-5|few|.
TGTGCCAGCAGTTACGTGCCAGGGGAACAAGAGACCCAGTACTTC
CASSYVPGEQETQYF
>TRBV4-1|TRBJ1-2|few|TRBD1
TGCGCCAGCAGCCAAGGTCAGGGGGGGATCTATGGCTACACCTTC
CASSQGQGGIYGYTF
>TRBV5-1|TRBJ2-3|.|.
TGCGCCAGCAGCTTGGCCGTTCTGGGGGCAGATACGCAGTATTTT
CASSLAVLGADTQYF
>TRBV15|TRBJ2-3|.|TRBD1
TGTGCCACCAGCCTGGACAGGGGTGCCTCAGATACGCAGTATTTT
CATSLDRGASDTQYF
>TRBV11-3|TRBJ2-6|.|TRBD1
TGTGCCAGCAGCCGAACCGGGACAGGGGAAGGCGACGTCCTGACTTTC
CASSRTGTGEGDVLTF
>TRBV4-3|TRBJ1-2|.|.
TGCGCCAGCAGCCACGAACGGGGCAGTCCGAACTATGGCTACACCTTC
CASSHERGSPNYGYTF
>TRBV20-1|TRBJ1-1|.|.
TGCAGTGCTAGAGATGGGGCGGGGGACACTGAAGCTTTCTTT
CSARDGAGDTEAFF
>TRBV2|TRBJ2-1|.|.
TGTGCCAGCGGTTTGGTGGGTTACAATGAGCAGTTCTTC
CASGLVGYNEQFF
>TRBV6-1|TRBJ1-2|once|.
TGTGCCAGCAGTGAATGGCCTTATGGCTACACCTTC
CASSEWPYGYTF
>TRBV12-3/TRBV12-4|TRBJ2-5|many|TRBD2
TGTGCCAGCAGTTCCGGGGGGGGGACCCAGTACTTC
CASSSGGGTQYF
>TRBV6-6|TRBJ2-7|.|.
TGTGCCAGCAGGCAGGCGGGACACTCCTACGAGCAGTACTTC
CASRQAGHSYEQYF
>TRBV24-1|TRBJ1-2|few|.
TGTGCCACCAGGGGGGAAGGCTATGGCTACACCTTC
CATRGEGYGYTF
>TRBV4-1|TRBJ2-1|.|TRBD1
TGCGCCAGCAGCCACCGGACAGGGGGGAGAGACAATGAGCAGTTCTTC
CASSHRTGGRDNEQFF
>TRBV9|TRBJ1-2|.|TRBD1
TGTGCCAGCAGCGTAGATGGGACAGCCCTGAACTATGGCTACACCTTC
CASSVDGTALNYGYTF
>TRBV7-2|TRBJ2-6|.|TRBD1
TGTGCCAGCAGCCTAAATCAGGACAGGGAGGCCAACGTCCTGACTTTC
CASSLNQDREANVLTF
>TRBV10-3|TRBJ2-1|.|.
TGTGCCATCAAAGCTAGCGCCGACAATGAGCAGTTCTTC
CAIKASADNEQFF
>TRBV5-5|TRBJ2-7|.|TRBD2
TGTGCCAGCAGCTACCTAGCGGGCTTCTACGAGCAGTACTTC
CASSYLAGFYEQYF
>TRBV12-3/TRBV12-4|TRBJ1-1|few|.
TGTGCCAGCAGTTTACAAATTTACACTGAAGCTTTCTTT
CASSLQIYTEAFF
>TRBV20-1|TRBJ2-7|.|.
TGCAGTGCTAGAGATGGCCGGCCCGGTGAGCAGTACTTC
CSARDGRPGEQYF
>TRBV2|TRBJ1-1|few|.
TGTGCCAGCAGTGAACCAACCCGACAGATTGAAGTCACTGAAGCTTTCTTT
CASSEPTRQIEVTEAFF
>TRBV12-3/TRBV12-4|TRBJ2-5|.|TRBD1
TGTGCCAGCAGTCCATCGACAGGGATCGTTGGGGAGACCCAGTACTTC
CASSPSTGIVGETQYF
>TRBV7-6|TRBJ2-5|few|.
TGTGCCAGCAGCCAAAGAACCAGGGTTCAAGAGACCCAGTACTTC
CASSQRTRVQETQYF
>TRBV7-2|TRBJ2-3|many|TRBD2
TGTGCCAGCAGCCCCCGGACTAGCGGGGGGGCGACAGATACGCAGTATTTT
CASSPRTSGGATDTQYF
>TRBV6-6|TRBJ2-7|few|TRBD2
TGTGCCAGCAGTCGGGGGGGCGGGAGTTCCCACTCCTACGAGCAGTACTTC
CASSRGGGSSHSYEQYF
>TRBV7-9|TRBJ2-5|many|TRBD1
TGTGCCAGCACCCCGACAGGGTTCGAGACCCAGTACTTC
CASTPTGFETQYF
>TRBV5-5|TRBJ1-1|.|.
TGTGCCAGCAGCCCCAGGGATACCACTGAAGCTTTCTTT
CASSPRDTTEAFF
>TRBV20-1|TRBJ2-7|.|.
TGCAGTGCACGGAGGGTGACAGATTCCTACGAGCAGTACTTC
CSARRVTDSYEQYF
>TRBV10-3|TRBJ1-1|.|.
TGTGCCACCGTAACGGAGTCAATGAACACTGAAGCTTTCTTT
CATVTESMNTEAFF